This T cell receptor beta chain was documented in a study of T cell repertoires in cytomegalovirus infection (dated by TCRdb to about 2019). For the study in its entirety: The peptide stimulations were aimed at well-studied HLA-B-restricted epitopes as well as recently identified HLA-C-restricted CMV epitopes, whose presentation resists viral immunomodulation. Because public TCR beta signatures pointed to carriage of CMV infection together with the matching HLA type, the HLA type of each donor mattered for the analysis.

This clonotype was counted ten times or more. Its recognized antigen is unknown. There are no base qualities to consult, and no much larger clone falls within one base. V is pruned by 5 bases and J by 10 bases, leaving 5 bases of the junction without a gene match. For CDR1 and CDR2, the germline V gene lists SGHAT and FQNNGV. Reading from cysteine to phenylalanine, the CDR3 counts 14 amino acids. This entry keeps only the CDR3 DNA: 42 bases, framed from base 1. The sample's treatment or condition label, in plain terms: in vitro stimulation with specific CMV peptide epitopes to enrich CMV-specific T cells. This sample was sequenced with an Illumina HiSeq 1500. The public reads were reanalyzed by TCRdb: fastp trimming at Q25, MiXCR alignment, in-frame beta chains only. Records with the same CDR3 protein are collapsed into one entry carrying the most frequent genes and DNA. This sample lists 310,000 or so distinct CDR3 sequences; approximately 25% were detected once. Together, the top ten hold roughly 13% of the sample.

Results the study describes overall, beyond this receptor: In both this cohort and an independent approximately 370-donor cohort, the cumulative frequency of public TCR beta family members distinguished carriers of CMV infection plus the relevant HLA type. The ex vivo response was dominated by HLA-C-restricted CMV-specific TCR beta clonotypes, which also provided the single most frequent clonotype in two of eight donors.

The chain uses TRBV11-2 and TRBJ1-6, with 10 junctional bases fitting TRBD1. The source is a human donor in good health (CMV status not recorded). Some clones in this sample may be carry-over from other donors' samples. The material was cultured PBMCs, obtained from culture after CMV antigen stimulation. CDR3 loop: CASSRDRGESPLHF. The nucleotide sequence is given as TGTGCCAGCAGCAGGGACAGGGGAGAGTCACCCCTCCACTTT.